This TCR beta chain comes out of a study of blood T cell repertoires in COVID-19. Only in-frame clones appear in the TCRdb table, and some are missing; sequencing was by immunoSEQ multiplex PCR. The data hold over 200,000 clones, with 88% observed a single time. CDR1 is SGHTA, CDR2 FQGNSA, per germline. The CDR3 loop spans 18 amino acids. Trimming at V came to 0 bases and at J to 1 base, leaving 5 bases not matched to a gene. This chain connects TRBV7-2 to TRBJ2-6, with 8 bases that match TRBD1. Sequencing used peripheral blood. This receptor was identified in a woman aged 60-75 years with acute or convalescent COVID-19. CDR3 in DNA: TGTGCCAGCAGCTTAGCGCGGACAGGGTGGTCTGGGGCCAACGTCCTGACTTTC. This codes for CASSLARTGWSGANVLTF.